Described below is a single T cell receptor beta chain sequence and its context. These data originate in a study of blood T cell repertoires in COVID-19. CDR1 is SNHLY and CDR2 is FYNNEI in the germline V gene. Trimming removed 6 bases at V and 8 bases at J, with 13 bases between. This CDR3 is 13 amino acids long. The method was immunoSEQ multiplex PCR; TCRdb's version includes in-frame clones alone and lacks a portion of them. The table lists 200,000 to 250,000 clones, approximately 90% of them singletons. Cohorts were based on clinical histories the participants reported. The clonotype originates from a man in his thirties or forties who had recovered from COVID-19. This chain links TRBV2 with TRBJ1-4; D possibly corresponds to TRBD1 (6 bases). Sequenced: PBMCs or T cells enriched from blood (not recorded which). The DNA for the CDR3 is TGTGCCAGCAGACAGGGTTTGGGGGAAAAACTGTTTTTT. Its protein is CASRQGLGEKLFF. Variable domain in full (rest from reference TRBV2 and TRBJ1-4): EPEVTQTPSHQVTQMGQEVILRCVPISNHLYFYWYRQILGQKVEFLVSFYNNEISEKSEIFDDQFSVERPDGSNFTLKIRSTKLEDSAMYFCASRQGLGEKLFFGSGTQLSVL.